This record covers a single TCR beta chain. Antigen specificity is unknown. The sample is drawn from a study of cytomegalovirus exposure and HLA in healthy donors. The V gene lost 6 bases and the J gene lost 12 bases, with 9 bases spanning the gap. Per germline, CDR1 SQVTM and CDR2 ANQGSEA. This CDR3 comprises 9 residues. Study-wide points: Roughly uniform depth of sequencing across donors was assumed in presence/absence analyses.

PCR employed 60 Vbeta and 13 Jbeta primers. Using immunoSEQ multiplex PCR, the repertoire was profiled, and TCRdb retains in-frame clones only, with some absent. The table lists 150,000 to 200,000 clones, approximately 67% of them singletons. Source material: PBMCs. This sequence originates from a woman aged 18-29 years in good health and CMV-seropositive. The rearrangement uses TRBV29-1 and TRBJ2-1; D not certain. The CDR3, as DNA: TGCAGCGTAGAGTATCGGCAGTTCTTC. Protein product: CSVEYRQFF.